This TCR beta chain was sequenced for a study of post-analysis software for immune sequencing data. Findings and caveats of the study: A handful of TRBV segments were significantly more frequent in patients than in controls. TRBV5-6, TRBV5-1 and TRBV20-1 were among these segments.

Regarding this clonotype: No antigen is known for it.

The TCR beta cDNA libraries carried unique molecular identifiers. Once 1 to 10 million T cells were used, hundreds of thousands of cDNA molecules resulted. A single record per CDR3 protein comes from TCRdb applying MiXCR to the PCR reads. The sample has about 770,000 distinct CDR3 sequences; more than 45% are singletons. V lost 3 bases to trimming and J lost 8 bases, with 13 bases between them. Germline V gene sequence: CDR1 MDHEN, CDR2 SYDVKM. This CDR3 contains 13 residues. This receptor was identified in a girl aged 5-17 years with multiple sclerosis. The sequenced sample was blood. The gene calls are TRBV28 and TRBJ1-2; D gene ambiguous. The CDR3 DNA is TGTGCCAGCAGTTTGGGGATGGGTAAAGGCTACACCTTC. Protein sequence: CASSLGMGKGYTF.